A single sample gave rise to the 6 T cell receptor beta chains below, sequenced in a study of blood T cell repertoires in COVID-19. Some clones are missing from TCRdb's copy, which holds only in-frame ones; the method was immunoSEQ multiplex PCR. The sample gives 100,000 to 150,000 clones, around 90% of which show up once; roughly 1.4% is in the top ten. Sequenced input: peripheral blood. The receptor set was obtained from a human donor in a cohort sampled during active COVID-19.

Here the CDR3 DNA reads TGTGCCACTAAGGAGACTAGTCCAGATACGCAGTATTTT. As protein: CATKETSPDTQYF. The V call is TRBV19, the J call TRBJ2-3, with D maybe TRBD2 (6 bases). With 10 bases removed from V and 4 bases from J, the gap between germline ends came to 15 bases. The CDR3 is 13 residues long. CDR1 and CDR2 from the germline V gene are LNHDA and SQIVND (reference sequence).

The V gene is TRBV6-1, the J gene TRBJ1-1; D might be TRBD1 (5 bases). The V gene's germline CDR1 is MNHNS and CDR2 SASEGT. V lost 0 bases, J lost 4 bases, and 9 bases lay in between. The CDR3 length is 14 residues. The CDR3 is CASSEAGRGTEAFF. CDR3 bases: TGTGCCAGCAGTGAAGCAGGGAGGGGCACTGAAGCTTTCTTT.

J is TRBJ2-7 and V is TRBV5-6, with D maybe TRBD1 (6 bases). Germline V gene lookup returns CDR1 SGHDT and CDR2 YYEEEE. The CDR3 has 14 amino acids. With 6 bases removed from V and 4 bases from J, the gap between germline ends came to 17 bases. The CDR3: CASTQGHAPYEQYF. The CDR3 DNA follows: TGTGCCAGCACCCAGGGGCACGCCCCTTACGAGCAGTACTTC. The whole variable domain, filled in from reference TRBV5-6 and TRBJ2-7, reads DAGVTQSPTHLIKTRGQQVTLRCSPKSGHDTVSWYQQALGQGPQFIFQYYEEEERQRGNFPDRFSGHQFPNYSSELNVNALLLGDSALYLCASTQGHAPYEQYFGPGTRLTVT.

This sequence joins TRBV19 and TRBJ2-5, with 9 bases lining up with TRBD1. CDR1 and CDR2 from the germline V gene are LNHDA and SQIVND (reference sequence). The junction had 6 bases not matched to a gene; V was cut back by 5 bases and J by 5 bases. The CDR3 has 14 residues. The CDR3 DNA follows: TGTGCCAGTAGTTCGGGACAGGGCTGGGAGACCCAGTACTTC. Protein: CASSSGQGWETQYF.

The chain joins TRBV18 to TRBJ2-7; 15 bases map to TRBD2. V was pared by 3 bases and J by 6 bases, with 9 bases of the junction left unmatched. Germline V gives CDR1 KGHSH, CDR2 LQKENI. CDR3 length: 17 amino acids. This CDR3 reads CASSPGTSGRTSGEQYF. CDR3 in DNA: TGTGCCAGCTCACCCGGGACTAGCGGGAGGACCTCCGGCGAGCAGTACTTC.

This clone showed up just a few times. The chain carries TRBV7-6 and TRBJ2-7; TRBD2 matches 14 bases. CDR3 length equals 17 residues. V trimming: 7 bases; J trimming: 6 bases; junction bases outside the gene matches: 14. Germline-derived CDR1 and CDR2 are SGHVS and FNYEAQ. The CDR3 loop reads CASTPYGGTSGRGEQYF. The CDR3 DNA is TGTGCCAGCACCCCTTATGGGGGGACTAGCGGGAGAGGCGAGCAGTACTTC.